Below are 29 T cell receptor beta chains sequenced from a single sample in a study of PD-1 blockade in classical Hodgkin lymphoma. This table comes from immunoSEQ multiplex PCR, and its TCRdb copy is limited to in-frame clones, with some not included. The table lists approximately 45,000 clones, 55% to 80% of them singletons. Time point meaning: cycle 4 day 1 (C4D1), after about 6 weeks of nivolumab. Each of the patients experienced relapse following autologous stem cell transplantation, and their brentuximab vedotin exposure differed. The sample here was peripheral blood mononuclear cells (PBMCs), taken before the fourth cycle of nivolumab. All receptors come from a human donor with classical Hodgkin lymphoma.

A note on this clone: Given the absence of the conserved phenylalanine or tryptophan at the CDR3 end, a read error is likely. The DNA is left out, because the CDR3 cannot be placed on it with certainty; the CDR3 is given as TCRdb lists it. This chain joins TRBV25-1 and TRBJ1-4; the DNA was not used to check the table's D call, TRBD1. The CDR3 adds up to 13 amino acids, both ends counted. The V gene's germline CDR1 is MGHDK and CDR2 SYGVNS. CDR3: CASSYRDRPLSRC.

The chain has TRBV14 and TRBJ2-1; D is ambiguous. The ends were cut back, 0 bases at V and 4 bases at J, with 10 bases in the middle. Germline CDR1 is SGHDN and CDR2 is FVKESK. The CDR3 contains 15 residues. CDR3 region: CASSQDLGSYNEQFF. CDR3 nucleotide sequence: TGTGCCAGCAGCCAAGATTTAGGATCATACAATGAGCAGTTCTTC. Full variable domain (missing parts from reference TRBV14 and TRBJ2-1): EAGVTQFPSHSVIEKGQTVTLRCDPISGHDNLYWYRRVMGKEIKFLLHFVKESKQDESGMPNNRFLAERTGGTYSTLKVQPAELEDSGVYFCASSQDLGSYNEQFFGPGTRLTVL.

V gene TRBV5-1 combines with J gene TRBJ2-2, with TRBD2 matching 7 bases. The CDR3 is made up of 19 amino acids. The ends lost 1 base at V and 1 base at J; junction bases unmatched: 13. CDR1 SGHRS and CDR2 YFSETQ come from the germline V gene. The CDR3: CASSLRTSARPVNTGELFF. The DNA of the CDR3 is TGCGCCAGCAGCTTGAGGACTAGTGCTCGCCCCGTGAACACCGGGGAGCTGTTTTTT.

This chain uses TRBV7-2 with TRBJ1-4, with D uncertain. Germline V CDR1 and CDR2: SGHTA, FQGNSA. Between the trimmed V and J ends, which lost 5 bases and 0 bases, there was a span of 10 bases. The CDR3 totals 15 residues. The CDR3 DNA sequence: TGTGCCAGCAGCCTGCAGGCAACAACTAATGAAAAACTGTTTTTT. It translates to CASSLQATTNEKLFF.

The gene calls are TRBV28 and TRBJ1-4; 7 bases are a match to TRBD1. Germline-derived CDR1 and CDR2 are MDHEN and SYDVKM. Germline trimming cut 3 bases from V and 6 bases from J; bases unmatched to any gene: 22. This CDR3 contains 20 residues. This CDR3 is CASSFNLIRPPGQLDEKLFF. The CDR3 bases are TGTGCCAGCAGTTTTAATCTTATTCGGCCTCCGGGACAGCTAGATGAAAAACTGTTTTTT.

This clone is medium-sized (0.01 to 0.1%) by share. CDR3 residues: CASSPGLAGVHEQYF. Here the CDR3 DNA reads TGTGCCAGCAGCCCAGGACTAGCGGGAGTACACGAGCAGTACTTC. The chain employs TRBV11-3 and TRBJ2-7; TRBD2 agrees at 13 bases. The germline CDR1 and CDR2 sequences are SGHNT and YENEEA. With 5 bases clipped from V and 5 bases from J, the junction kept 6 bases outside the gene matches. There are 15 residues in the CDR3.

This clone was seen more than once but under ten times. The chain joins TRBV29-1 to TRBJ1-2, with D uncertain. The CDR3 consists of 12 residues. Per germline, CDR1 SQVTM and CDR2 ANQGSEA. V lost 0 bases and J lost 5, with 7 bases in between. CDR3 coding DNA: TGCAGCGTTGAAGACAGAACGTATGGCTACACCTTC. Translating it yields CSVEDRTYGYTF.

This chain links TRBV28 with TRBJ1-2; D is possibly TRBD1 (6 bases). The CDR3 extends over 12 amino acids. Trimming took 6 bases from V and 4 from J, leaving 9 bases between them. In germline, CDR1 is MDHEN, CDR2 SYDVKM. The CDR3 reads CASSLDSYGYTF. DNA for the CDR3: TGTGCCAGCAGCTTGGACAGCTATGGCTACACCTTC.

The chain has TRBV5-6 and TRBJ1-2, with 8 bases aligning to TRBD1. The CDR3 runs 12 residues. Germline CDR1 SGHDT, CDR2 YYEEEE. V lost 4 bases, J lost 12 bases, and 8 bases stayed unmatched. CDR3 bases: TGTGCCAGCAGCCTTGGTTACAGGGGGAACACCTTC. It yields the protein CASSLGYRGNTF.

The chain employs TRBV28 and TRBJ1-2, with 12 bases that match TRBD1. CDR3 length equals 14 residues. In germline, CDR1 is MDHEN, CDR2 SYDVKM. The V segment lost 5 bases and the J segment 8 bases; nucleotides outside the gene matches: 6. The CDR3 reads CASSTGTGGWGYTF. The CDR3 DNA reads TGTGCCAGCAGTACTGGGACAGGGGGCTGGGGCTACACCTTC.

The J gene is TRBJ1-1, the V gene TRBV11-2; 7 nucleotides line up with TRBD1. The CDR3 extends over 19 amino acids. Germline CDR1 SGHAT, CDR2 FQNNGV. The J segment lost 1 base and the V segment lost 4 bases, leaving 18 bases of the junction unmatched. The CDR3 nucleotides are TGTGCCAGCAGCTCCGGGGAGGGATTACCCGGGACAGAGAACACTGAAGCTTTCTTT. Its protein product is CASSSGEGLPGTENTEAFF. Full variable domain (rest looked up from reference TRBV11-2 and TRBJ1-1): EAGVAQSPRYKIIEKRQSVAFWCNPISGHATLYWYQQILGQGPKLLIQFQNNGVVDDSQLPKDRFSAERLKGVDSTLKIQPAKLEDSAVYLCASSSGEGLPGTENTEAFFGQGTRLTVV.

The chain carries TRBV11-2 and TRBJ2-5, with TRBD1 matching 8 bases. Germline trimming cut 7 bases from V and 2 bases from J; bases unmatched to any gene: 6. Germline CDR1 and CDR2: SGHAT and FQNNGV. The CDR3 runs to 14 residues. The CDR3 nucleotides read TGTGCCAGCACCTGGACAGGGTCGCAAGAGACCCAGTACTTC. It translates to CASTWTGSQETQYF.

This chain uses TRBV9 with TRBJ1-5; D gene uncertain. The CDR3 covers 14 residues. Trimming took 4 bases from V and 4 from J, leaving 12 bases between them. CDR1 is SGDLS, CDR2 YYNGEE, per germline. For the CDR3, the DNA is TGTGCCAGCAGCTTCGGGGATAGAAATCAGCCCCAGCATTTT. This translates into CASSFGDRNQPQHF.

The genes are TRBV7-9 and TRBJ2-6; 7 bases match TRBD2. The CDR3 has 18 residues. V trimming: 5 bases; J trimming: 2 bases; junction bases outside the gene matches: 12. CDR1 is SEHNR, CDR2 FQNEAQ, per germline (reference sequence). The CDR3 DNA reads as TGTGCCAGCAGCCCTGGGGGAGGGCCCGAGGCTGGGGCCAACGTCCTGACTTTC. This encodes CASSPGGGPEAGANVLTF. Based on the CDR3 plus reference TRBV7-9 and TRBJ2-6, the full variable domain is DTGVSQNPRHKITKRGQNVTFRCDPISEHNRLYWYRQTLGQGPEFLTYFQNEAQLEKSRLLSDRFSAERPKGSFSTLEIQRTEQGDSAMYLCASSPGGGPEAGANVLTFGAGSRLTVL.

This clone was counted at least ten times. The V and J genes are TRBV11-2 and TRBJ2-5, with D perhaps matching TRBD1 or TRBD2 (5 bases each). This CDR3 is built from 16 residues. V was pared by 2 bases and J by 1 base, with 14 bases between. Germline lookup yields CDR1 SGHAT and CDR2 FQNNGV. CDR3 DNA sequence: TGTGCCAGCAGCTTATCGTTGGGACGAAGCCAAGAGACCCAGTACTTC. Translated: CASSLSLGRSQETQYF.

The sample holds a few counts of this clone. The chain links TRBV11-2 to TRBJ2-1; TRBD2 matches 11 bases. The germline CDR1 and CDR2 sequences are SGHAT and FQNNGV. The V and J ends lost 0 bases and 6 bases, in that order; junction bases with no gene match: 4. The CDR3 is 16 amino acids. CDR3 sequence (DNA): TGTGCCAGCAGCTTAGACCCCACTAGCGGGGGCAATGAGCAGTTCTTC. This sequence encodes CASSLDPTSGGNEQFF.

CDR3: CASSTAEYGYTF. CDR3 coding DNA: TGTGCCAGCAGCACAGCAGAGTATGGCTACACCTTC. The rearrangement links TRBV9 to TRBJ1-2; the D is unclear. CDR3 length equals 12 residues. V dropped 4 bases and J dropped 5 bases, with 9 bases sitting between them. Per the germline V gene, CDR1 is SGDLS and CDR2 is YYNGEE.

The V and J genes are TRBV10-3 and TRBJ1-1; maybe TRBD1 (5 bases). CDR1 is ENHRY and CDR2 is SYGVKD in the germline V gene. V gave up 6 bases and J gave up 3 bases, with 14 bases separating them. This CDR3 has 14 residues. For the CDR3, the DNA is TGTGCCATCAGGGAGACGGCGGGGGACACTGAAGCTTTCTTT. Amino acid sequence: CAIRETAGDTEAFF.

This clone was detected a few times. V usage is TRBV19 and J usage is TRBJ2-7; 8 bases are shared with TRBD1. Germline assignment: CDR1 LNHDA and CDR2 SQIVND (reference sequence). CDR3 length: 13 amino acids. V was clipped by 4 bases and J by 6 bases; unmatched bases: 5. The CDR3 sequence is CASSTDRVGEQYF. DNA for the CDR3: TGTGCCAGTAGTACGGACAGGGTGGGCGAGCAGTACTTC.

This chain connects TRBV19 to TRBJ1-2, with D hard to call. V lost 3 bases, J lost 3 bases, and 8 bases lay in between. Germline values: CDR1 LNHDA, CDR2 SQIVND (reference sequence). This CDR3 comprises 13 residues. In DNA form, the CDR3 reads TGTGCCAGTAGTATTGGGGAGGACTATGGCTACACCTTC. It specifies CASSIGEDYGYTF.

The rearrangement uses TRBV6-5 and TRBJ2-3; D is uncertain. The CDR3 runs 13 residues. The V gene lost 7 bases and the J gene lost 4 bases, with 12 bases spanning the gap. Germline CDR1 reads MNHEY; CDR2 reads SVGAGI. The CDR3 sequence: CASTPELADTQYF. CDR3 nucleotide sequence: TGTGCCAGCACCCCGGAGCTAGCAGATACGCAGTATTTT.

The rearrangement joins TRBV19 to TRBJ1-4, with unresolved D. The CDR3 runs to 14 residues. Trimming took off 4 bases at V and 0 bases at J, with 6 bases between the two ends. Germline V lookup: CDR1 LNHDA, CDR2 SQIVND (reference sequence). CDR3 bases: TGTGCCAGTAGTACAGGTTCAACTAATGAAAAACTGTTTTTT. This codes for CASSTGSTNEKLFF.

The chain carries TRBV11-3 and TRBJ2-7; 7 nucleotides line up with TRBD2. CDR3 length equals 13 residues. CDR1 is SGHNT, CDR2 YENEEA, per germline. Trimming cost V 3 bases and J 6 bases; bases outside gene matches: 5. CDR3 region: CASSLGLRGEQYF. The CDR3 DNA is TGTGCCAGCAGCTTGGGACTACGGGGCGAGCAGTACTTC.

Ten or more counts support this clone. The gene calls are TRBV4-3 and TRBJ1-3; TRBD1 is a possible D gene (5 bases). Between the trimmed V and J ends, which lost 0 bases and 5 bases, there was a span of 11 bases. The CDR3 is 15 amino acids. CDR1 is LGHNA, CDR2 YSLEER, per germline. The CDR3 is CASSQDVQGRNTIYF. CDR3 bases: TGCGCCAGCAGCCAAGATGTGCAGGGTAGAAACACCATATATTTT.

J is TRBJ2-2 and V is TRBV11-3; no firm D call. V was pared by 2 bases and J by 0 bases, with 7 bases between. The CDR3 is 15 amino acids. In germline, CDR1 is SGHNT, CDR2 YENEEA. CDR3: CASSLIVSNTGELFF. The CDR3 DNA is TGTGCCAGCAGCTTAATCGTCTCGAACACCGGGGAGCTGTTTTTT. Variable domain in full (rest from reference TRBV11-3 and TRBJ2-2): EAGVVQSPRYKIIEKKQPVAFWCNPISGHNTLYWYLQNLGQGPELLIRYENEEAVDDSQLPKDRFSAERLKGVDSTLKIQPAELGDSAVYLCASSLIVSNTGELFFGEGSRLTVL.

This clone ranks as medium-sized. The rearrangement joins TRBV5-1 to TRBJ2-7; 11 bases match TRBD1. Trimming at V came to 4 bases and at J to 5 bases, leaving 5 bases not matched to a gene. Germline CDR1 and CDR2: SGHRS and YFSETQ. The CDR3 spans 14 residues. In DNA, the CDR3 is TGCGCCAGCAGCGGACAGGGGGCGATGAACGAGCAGTACTTC. This translates into CASSGQGAMNEQYF.

This clone was recorded a few times. This chain uses TRBV5-1 with TRBJ2-7; 8 bases agree with TRBD2. CDR3 length: 15 residues. Germline CDR1 is SGHRS and CDR2 is YFSETQ. The J segment lost 0 bases and the V segment lost 3 bases, leaving 5 bases of the junction unmatched. The DNA of the CDR3 is TGCGCCAGCAGCTCGAGCGGGGGCGTCTCCTACGAGCAGTACTTC. As protein: CASSSSGGVSYEQYF.

The J gene is TRBJ1-2, the V gene TRBV30; D ambiguous. CDR1 is GTSNPN and CDR2 is SVGIG in the germline V gene (reference sequence). This CDR3 has 11 residues. Trimming removed 5 bases from V and 2 bases from J, with 6 bases in between. The CDR3 coding sequence is TGTGCCTGGGGCGGGAACTATGGCTACACCTTC. This encodes CAWGGNYGYTF.

V usage is TRBV6-5 and J usage is TRBJ2-7; D unclear. The germline V and J ends were trimmed by 5 bases and 3 bases, with 11 bases remaining between them. The CDR3 runs 13 residues. Germline CDR1 MNHEY, CDR2 SVGAGI. DNA for the CDR3: TGTGCCAGCAGTAAGGGCCCTCACTACGAGCAGTACTTC. Amino acids: CASSKGPHYEQYF.